This T cell receptor (beta chain) was found in a study of OX40 agonist ivuxolimab in advanced cancers. The CDR3 extends over 16 amino acids. Trimming shortened V by 2 bases and J by 0 bases, and 14 bases separated the two germline ends. CDR1 and CDR2 (germline): SGHTA, FQGNSA. Generated by immunoSEQ multiplex PCR, the TCRdb table keeps only in-frame clones and is missing some. The sample lists under 20,000 clones; about 92% were seen once. The sequences come from CD4+ or CD8+ T cells sorted from blood, collected in a trial of the OX40 agonist ivuxolimab. V is TRBV7-2 and J is TRBJ2-7, with D maybe TRBD1 (6 bases). The clonotype originates from an adult with an advanced solid tumor such as melanoma, head and neck, liver or kidney cancer. CDR3 region: CASSLSPGHFSYEQYF. The CDR3 DNA sequence: TGTGCCAGCAGCTTATCACCGGGACACTTCTCCTACGAGCAGTACTTC.